Given below is one T cell receptor beta chain in context. Its target is not known. The PCR was carried out with 60 Vbeta primers and 13 Jbeta primers. The table came from immunoSEQ multiplex PCR; TCRdb's copy has only in-frame clones and leaves some out. Here the sample spans around 180,000 clones, 85% being singletons. The data belong to a study of cytomegalovirus exposure and HLA in healthy donors. Findings of the study overall: The authors later found TCR association rates varying by HLA locus, with DRB1 most and HLA-C fewest. A highly shared variant cluster was judged a likely technical artifact. Some V segments, including TRBV6-2 and TRBV6-3, were excluded as indistinguishable.

V lost 2 bases, J lost 5 bases, and 12 bases lay in between. The CDR3 is 14 amino acids. Germline loops: CDR1 MNHNY, CDR2 SVGAGI (reference sequence). The rearrangement joins TRBV6-6 to TRBJ1-2; TRBD1 is a possible D gene (6 bases). The receptor's source is a boy under 10 years old in good health and CMV-seronegative. Source material: PBMCs. The CDR3 protein is CASSYGDIEYGYTF. The DNA of the CDR3 is TGTGCCAGCAGTTACGGGGACATTGAGTATGGCTACACCTTC.